This T cell receptor (beta chain) was sequenced in a study of T cell repertoires in ileal Crohn's disease. CDR1 and CDR2 (germline): SGHVS, FNYEAQ. This CDR3 has 11 residues. Remarks on this clone: Germline and junction disagree at one end, which may indicate a read error.

This table comes from immunoSEQ multiplex PCR, and its TCRdb copy is limited to in-frame clones, with some not included. This sample has 13,000 or so clones; about 90% occur once, and the top ten carry over 3.5%. This TCR came from an adult with Crohn's disease. This chain connects TRBV7-6 to TRBJ2-7; D is unresolved. The sequencing sample was made of ileal tissue. CDR3 DNA: TGTGCCGGCAGCAACAACTACGAGCAGTACTTC. Translated, it gives CAGSNNYEQYF.